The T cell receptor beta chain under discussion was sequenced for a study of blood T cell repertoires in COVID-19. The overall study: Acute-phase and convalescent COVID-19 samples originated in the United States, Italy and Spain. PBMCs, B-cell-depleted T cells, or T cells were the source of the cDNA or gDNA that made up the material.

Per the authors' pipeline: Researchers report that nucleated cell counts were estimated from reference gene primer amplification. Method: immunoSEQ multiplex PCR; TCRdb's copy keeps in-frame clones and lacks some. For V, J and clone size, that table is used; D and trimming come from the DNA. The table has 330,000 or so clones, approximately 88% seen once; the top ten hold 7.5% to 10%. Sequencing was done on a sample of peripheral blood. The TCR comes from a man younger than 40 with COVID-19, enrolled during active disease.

The CDR3 coding sequence is TGTGCCAGCAGCTTAGTACGGACAGCTTTAGGGGATGAGCAGTTCTTC. Translating it yields CASSLVRTALGDEQFF. The V and J genes are TRBV11-2 and TRBJ2-1; tentatively, D is TRBD1 (6 bases). V shed 1 base and J shed 8 bases, with 18 bases lying between them. The CDR3 sequence is 16 residues long. Per the germline V gene, CDR1 is SGHAT and CDR2 is FQNNGV.